This T cell receptor beta chain was identified during a study of neurological immune-mediated disorders. Overall study findings and caveats: HTLV-1-associated myelopathy displayed the greatest TCR clonal expansion, and multiple sclerosis exhibited the smallest, lower than that of healthy controls.

V lost 4 bases and J lost 7, with 11 bases in between. Germline V gives CDR1 MDHEN, CDR2 SYDVKM. This CDR3 spans 13 amino acids. The cDNA was generated through 5'RACE incorporating 10-nucleotide random UMIs. Each CDR3 protein is one row after TCRdb ran MiXCR on the 5' RACE reads. The table has about 52,000 distinct CDR3 sequences, 3% to 4.5% seen once. This clonotype has a count of ten or more. Its antigen is currently unknown. The chain employs TRBV28 and TRBJ2-1, with D hard to call. The receptor comes from a man in his thirties or forties with multiple sclerosis. The specimen was PBMCs. The CDR3 protein is CASSSIVLNEQFF. The CDR3 DNA follows: TGTGCCAGCAGTTCTATAGTCTTAAATGAGCAGTTCTTC. Drawing the rest from reference TRBV28 and TRBJ2-1, the complete variable domain is DVKVTQSSRYLVKRTGEKVFLECVQDMDHENMFWYRQDPGLGLRLIYFSYDVKMKEKGDIPEGYSVSREKKERFSLILESASTNQTSMYLCASSSIVLNEQFFGPGTRLTVL.